This T cell receptor beta chain is from a study of blood T cell repertoires in COVID-19 (dated by TCRdb to the early 2020s). A note on the overall study: Samples covering the acute and convalescent phases of COVID-19 were provided by collaborators in the United States, Italy and Spain. The prospective study material was composed of cDNA or gDNA derived from T cells, B-cell-depleted T cells, or PBMCs. Subjects who had been exposed to COVID-19, were actively infected with it, or had recovered from it provided the deeply sampled blood TCRbeta repertoires that made up the dataset. The repertoires were released in a freely available public database meant as a resource for research on the immune response to SARS-CoV-2. The samples were drawn from the first 160 participants of the ongoing ImmuneRACE study and from 1,254 subjects provided by 6 global collaborators. The sample metadata nearly always contained a de-identified subject ID, COVID-19 status, age in years and sex. Where HLA class I and class II types were available, the types were taken from metadata supplied by the sample provider, not from assay-based typing. General conclusions and limits of the study: Clinical and demographic metadata were provided uncurated, with the amount varying by source and participant.

Taken from cysteine to phenylalanine, the CDR3 has 17 residues. Only the CDR3 region is kept as DNA, spanning 51 bases read in frame from base 1. Germline trimming amounts to 5 bases on V and 2 bases on J, with 10 as the count of junction bases outside the gene matches. Per the germline V gene (reference sequence), MNHEY is the CDR1 and SMNVEV is the CDR2. The immunoSEQ Assay, a bias-controlled multiplex PCR, was used to amplify TCRbeta CDR3 regions from genomic DNA. In the authors' own workflow: The number of nucleated cells in each sample was estimated by amplification of reference gene primers within the assay. To quantify the absolute abundance of each unique TCRbeta CDR3 rearrangement, sequence reads were collapsed and filtered. For each sample, productive Simpson clonality was calculated as the square root of Simpson's diversity index over productive rearrangements. In TCRdb, the immuneACCESS table is reduced to in-frame sequences with V and J assigned. These tables do not hold every clone; where another copy was compared, an unresolved V gene accounts for under half, and the others remain unexplained. The V and J calls and clone size were taken over from that table, and D and trimming were inferred from the DNA. This sample holds 190,000 or so clones; roughly 80% were observed only once. The ten largest clones add up to roughly 13% of the sample.

Only a few counts were recorded for this clone. Its target antigen remains unknown. One base away there is no much larger clone; base qualities are not given. Another Seattle source contributed samples from volunteer blood donors who had recovered from COVID-19. Collaborating institutions collected whole blood in K2EDTA tubes following their own protocols. For TCRbeta analysis, collaborators shipped samples as frozen whole blood, isolated PBMCs, or DNA extracted from either of those sample types. This receptor was identified in a man in his fifties who had recovered from COVID-19. The chain is encoded by TRBV27 joined to TRBJ2-1; 9 middle bases align to TRBD1. What was sequenced was peripheral blood. The nucleotide sequence reads TGTGCCAGCAGTCCCCGTGGGGACAGGGTGACCTACAATGAGCAGTTCTTC. This codes for CASSPRGDRVTYNEQFF.